This TCR beta chain was sequenced for a study of blood T cell repertoires in COVID-19. Study at large: Samples taken during acute and convalescent COVID-19 were collected in the United States, Italy and Spain. Sources were T cells, B-cell-depleted T cells, or PBMCs; the material itself was cDNA or gDNA.

Germline CDR1 is SGHKS and CDR2 is YYEKEE (reference sequence). V dropped 3 bases and J dropped 5; count of bases not matched to a gene: 11. The CDR3 sequence is 15 residues long. The authors' processing: Scientists estimated how many nucleated cells there were by amplifying reference gene primers. The table came from immunoSEQ multiplex PCR; TCRdb's copy has only in-frame clones and leaves some out. V and J calls and clone size are copied from that table; D and trimming were computed from the DNA. In the table there are over 80,000 clones, more than 70% of which are singletons. The source of this sequence is a human donor in a cohort sampled during active COVID-19. Sequenced input: peripheral blood. V usage is TRBV5-5 and J usage is TRBJ2-7; TRBD1 matches 7 bases. As DNA, the CDR3 is TGTGCCAGCAGCTCCGCCGACAGGGATAGGCACGAGCAGTACTTC. Amino acid sequence: CASSSADRDRHEQYF.